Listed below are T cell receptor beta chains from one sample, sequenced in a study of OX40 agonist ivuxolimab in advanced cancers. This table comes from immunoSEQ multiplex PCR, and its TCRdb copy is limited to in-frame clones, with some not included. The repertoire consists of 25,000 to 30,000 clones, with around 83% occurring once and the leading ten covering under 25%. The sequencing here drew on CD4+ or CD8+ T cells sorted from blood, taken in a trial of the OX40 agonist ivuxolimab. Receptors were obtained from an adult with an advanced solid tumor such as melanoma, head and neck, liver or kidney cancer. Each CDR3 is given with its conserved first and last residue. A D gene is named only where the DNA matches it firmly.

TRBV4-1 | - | CASSTGSTDTQYF
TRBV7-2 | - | CASSHGGASYEQFF
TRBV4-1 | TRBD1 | CASSPPTGTDYNEQFF
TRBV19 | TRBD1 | CASSSRDRAILNTEAFF
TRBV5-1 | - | CASSFRARNEQFF
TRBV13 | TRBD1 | CASSLGQGGSPLHF
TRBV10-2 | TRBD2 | CASSVGLAGSYEQYF
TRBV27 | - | CASSPLGPGTEAFF
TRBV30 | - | CAWSLGAQETQYF
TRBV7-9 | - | CASSLAIAGRGTEAFF